Following are 32 T cell receptor beta chains from one sample sequenced in a study of blood T cell repertoires in COVID-19. Assay used: immunoSEQ multiplex PCR; TCRdb lists only in-frame clones, some missing. The table shows approximately 110,000 clones, with 85% occurring only once. Sequencing used peripheral blood. The receptors were gathered from a human donor in a cohort sampled during active COVID-19.

The CDR3 sequence: CASSMGGVTEAFF. DNA of the CDR3: TGTGCCAGTAGTATGGGGGGGGTCACTGAAGCTTTCTTT. The chain recombines TRBV19 with TRBJ1-1; D may be TRBD1 (5 bases). Trimming pared 3 bases from V and 4 bases from J, leaving 9 bases between. The CDR3 spans 13 residues. The germline gives CDR1 LNHDA, CDR2 SQIVND (reference sequence).

This clone was counted between two and nine times. The CDR3 loop is CASSLAGQAFYEQYF. The CDR3 nucleotides read TGCGCCAGCAGCTTGGCAGGACAGGCTTTCTACGAGCAGTACTTC. V usage is TRBV5-1 and J usage is TRBJ2-7, with TRBD1 matching 7 bases. V was clipped by 0 bases and J by 3 bases; unmatched bases: 6. CDR1 is SGHRS and CDR2 is YFSETQ in the germline V gene. The CDR3 runs to 15 residues. Filled out from reference TRBV5-1 and TRBJ2-7, the complete variable domain reads KAGVTQTPRYLIKTRGQQVTLSCSPISGHRSVSWYQQTPGQGLQFLFEYFSETQRNKGNFPGRFSGRQFSNSRSEMNVSTLELGDSALYLCASSLAGQAFYEQYFGPGTRLTVT.

The J gene is TRBJ2-6, the V gene TRBV21-1; the table's D call, TRBD1, has no DNA check behind it. TRBV21-1 is given as a pseudogene. The CDR3 contains 20 residues. In DNA form, the CDR3 reads TGTGCCAGCAGCGTAGGGGACAGGGGCCAATCTTTCTCTGGGGCCAACGTCCTGACTTTC. Its protein is CASSVGDRGQSFSGANVLTF.

The chain is built from TRBV2 and TRBJ2-4; 9 nucleotides line up with TRBD1. CDR3 size: 16 residues. The junction had 7 bases not matched to a gene; V was cut back by 2 bases and J by 5 bases. From germline, CDR1 is SNHLY and CDR2 FYNNEI. CDR3 DNA sequence: TGTGCCAGCAGTGAAACGACAGGGGGGGTCGAAAACATTCAGTACTTC. This translates into CASSETTGGVENIQYF.

This chain uses TRBV7-2 with TRBJ1-6; 8 positions agree with TRBD1. After removal of 4 bases from V and 6 bases from J, the junction contained 2 bases not matched to a gene. The CDR3 covers 14 residues. Looked up from germline, CDR1 is SGHTA and CDR2 is FQGNSA. The CDR3 loop reads CASSSDRGNSPLHF. The CDR3 DNA reads as TGTGCCAGCAGCTCCGACAGGGGTAATTCACCCCTCCACTTT. The entire variable domain, with the rest obtained from reference TRBV7-2 and TRBJ1-6, is as follows: GAGVSQSPSNKVTEKGKDVELRCDPISGHTALYWYRQSLGQGLEFLIYFQGNSAPDKSGLPSDRFSAERTGGSVSTLTIQRTQQEDSAVYLCASSSDRGNSPLHFGNGTRLTVT.

The genes are TRBV10-3 and TRBJ2-7; TRBD1 agrees at 10 bases. The germline V gene encodes CDR1 ENHRY and CDR2 SYGVKD. V was pared by 10 bases and J by 6 bases, with 12 bases of the junction left unmatched. The CDR3 length is 14 residues. The CDR3 region has the DNA TGTGCCACACATACCGGGACAGGGGCGCGCGAGCAGTACTTC. This sequence encodes CATHTGTGAREQYF.

This chain connects TRBV9 to TRBJ1-5; D not certain. The CDR3 has 14 amino acids. V lost 0 bases and J 4 bases, leaving 8 bases between the germline ends. Germline loops: CDR1 SGDLS, CDR2 YYNGEE. CDR3 amino acids: CASSVEPENQPQHF. The CDR3 region has the DNA TGTGCCAGCAGCGTAGAGCCGGAGAATCAGCCCCAGCATTTT. The full variable domain, completed using reference TRBV9 and TRBJ1-5, is DSGVTQTPKHLITATGQRVTLRCSPRSGDLSVYWYQQSLDQGLQFLIQYYNGEERAKGNILERFSAQQFPDLHSELNLSSLELGDSALYFCASSVEPENQPQHFGDGTRLSIL.

This clone was recorded once. This chain links TRBV2 with TRBJ2-5; possibly TRBD1 for D (5 bases). This CDR3 has 14 amino acids. Germline CDR1 reads SNHLY; CDR2 reads FYNNEI. The V end lost 4 bases, the J end lost 3 bases, and 12 bases lay between the germline ends. The CDR3 spells CASSVQGREETQYF. CDR3 DNA: TGTGCCAGCAGTGTGCAGGGTCGAGAAGAGACCCAGTACTTC.

The chain employs TRBV5-5 and TRBJ1-2, with 9 bases identical to TRBD1. CDR1 is SGHKS and CDR2 is YYEKEE in the germline V gene (reference sequence). With 4 bases clipped from V and 8 bases from J, the junction kept 6 bases outside the gene matches. This CDR3 has 13 residues. The CDR3: CASSLTGGNGYTF. CDR3 coding DNA: TGTGCCAGCAGCCTTACAGGGGGCAACGGCTACACCTTC.

The count of this clone is one. This chain joins TRBV19 and TRBJ1-5; 8 nucleotides line up with TRBD1. Germline CDR1 is LNHDA and CDR2 is SQIVND (reference sequence). V was pared by 5 bases and J by 6 bases, with 12 bases of the junction left unmatched. This CDR3 is 16 amino acids long. CDR3 amino acids: CASSSLAGGVAQPQHF. DNA for the CDR3: TGTGCCAGTAGTTCGTTGGCAGGGGGCGTGGCTCAGCCCCAGCATTTT.

This clone appeared a single time. The chain links TRBV6-5 to TRBJ2-7, with 8 bases lining up with TRBD1. Germline-derived CDR1 and CDR2 are MNHEY and SVGAGI. The CDR3 is 16 residues long. After removal of 0 bases from V and 3 bases from J, the junction contained 7 bases not matched to a gene. The CDR3 nucleotides are TGTGCCAGCAGTTACTCACGGACAGGGACCTTCTACGAGCAGTACTTC. Translated: CASSYSRTGTFYEQYF.

The genes are TRBV24-1 and TRBJ2-5, with D perhaps TRBD2 (6 bases). The CDR3 covers 13 residues. The germline V gene has CDR1 KGHDR and CDR2 SFDVKD. The ends were cut back, 7 bases at V and 7 bases at J, with 15 bases in the middle. This CDR3 reads CATSGGSVGTQYF. Written as DNA, the CDR3 is TGTGCCACCAGCGGGGGATCGGTTGGGACCCAGTACTTC.

The chain couples TRBV29-1 to TRBJ1-5; maybe TRBD1 (5 bases). The CDR3 contains 13 residues. V lost 7 bases, J lost 2 bases, and 12 bases lay in between. CDR1 and CDR2 from the germline V gene are SQVTM and ANQGSEA. The CDR3 sequence is CSALGQGNQPQHF. The CDR3, as DNA: TGCAGCGCGCTCGGACAAGGCAATCAGCCCCAGCATTTT.

The chain couples TRBV18 to TRBJ1-2; D gene unclear. V was cut by 3 bases and J by 6 bases, with 14 bases left in between. Germline V gene data show CDR1 as KGHSH and CDR2 as LQKENI. This CDR3 spans 14 amino acids. The CDR3 coding sequence is TGTGCCAGCTCACCCCCCCATCAACCGGATGGCTACACCTTC. Translating gives CASSPPHQPDGYTF.

The rearrangement joins TRBV28 to TRBJ1-1; D is possibly TRBD1 (6 bases). The V gene lost 3 bases and the J gene lost 1 base, with 12 bases spanning the gap. From germline, CDR1 is MDHEN and CDR2 SYDVKM. The CDR3 totals 15 residues. The CDR3 nucleotides are TGTGCCAGCAGTTTTTACCCGGGACAGAACACTGAAGCTTTCTTT. Protein: CASSFYPGQNTEAFF.

The rearrangement uses TRBV19 and TRBJ2-5, with TRBD1 matching 7 bases. CDR3 length: 15 residues. The V and J ends lost 1 base and 6 bases, in that order; junction bases with no gene match: 8. From germline, CDR1 is LNHDA and CDR2 SQIVND (reference sequence). In DNA form, the CDR3 reads TGTGCCAGTAGTATAGCGGCAAGGGGGCGGAAGACCCAGTACTTC. Translating it yields CASSIAARGRKTQYF.

The chain has TRBV20-1 and TRBJ2-7; the D gene is possibly TRBD2 (7 bases). The length of the CDR3 is 11 residues. Germline CDR1 is DFQATT and CDR2 is SNEGSKA (reference sequence). In nucleotides, the CDR3 is TGCACCGCAGGGGAGGGCTACGAGCAGTACTTC. The encoded protein is CTAGEGYEQYF.

The chain employs TRBV5-1 and TRBJ2-1, with D perhaps TRBD1 (6 bases). There are 16 residues in the CDR3. With 0 bases removed from V and 2 bases from J, the gap between germline ends came to 12 bases. The germline gives CDR1 SGHRS, CDR2 YFSETQ. The CDR3 is CASSLEGTITYNEQFF. CDR3 DNA: TGCGCCAGCAGCTTGGAAGGGACAATCACCTACAATGAGCAGTTCTTC.

This clone appeared a single time. The genes are TRBV4-1 and TRBJ2-4, with TRBD2 matching over 10 bases. Trimming at V came to 0 bases and at J to 3 bases, leaving 17 bases not matched to a gene. There are 21 residues in the CDR3. Looked up from germline, CDR1 is MGHRA and CDR2 is YSYEKL. The CDR3 region has the DNA TGCGCCAGCAGCCAAGACGCTCCTGTAGCGGGGGGCTCCATAGTCAAAAACATTCAGTACTTC. Protein product: CASSQDAPVAGGSIVKNIQYF.

The J gene is TRBJ2-2, the V gene TRBV4-1, with 7 bases fitting TRBD2. Looked up from germline, CDR1 is MGHRA and CDR2 is YSYEKL. The CDR3 consists of 15 residues. Trimming cost V 4 bases and J 4 bases; bases outside gene matches: 6. The CDR3 DNA sequence: TGCGCCAGCAGCCCGGGGGGAAGGGCCACCGGGGAGCTGTTTTTT. Translation gives CASSPGGRATGELFF.

V and J are TRBV6-1 and TRBJ2-4; D may be TRBD1 (5 bases). The CDR3 is 16 amino acids. V was cut by 7 bases and J by 1 base, with 17 bases left in between. Germline CDR1 reads MNHNS; CDR2 reads SASEGT. The CDR3 DNA sequence: TGTGCCAGCAATGACAGATTCCGATTTGCCAAAAACATTCAGTACTTC. It specifies CASNDRFRFAKNIQYF.

This clone was seen only a few times. This chain links TRBV18 with TRBJ2-3, with 9 bases that match TRBD1. This CDR3 has 19 amino acids. J gave up 2 bases and V 3 bases, and 15 bases lay outside the gene matches. Germline CDR1 and CDR2: KGHSH and LQKENI. This CDR3 reads CASSPLQGATSQSTDTQYF. The CDR3 region has the DNA TGTGCCAGCTCACCTTTACAGGGGGCAACGTCACAATCCACAGATACGCAGTATTTT.

The chain combines TRBV7-5 with TRBJ1-5; no DNA check was done on the table's D call, TRBD1. TRBV7-5 is a known pseudogene. CDR3 length equals 14 residues. The CDR3 loop is CARPGTGKYQPQHF. CDR3 DNA: TGTGCCAGGCCCGGGACAGGCAAGTATCAGCCCCAGCATTTT.

This clone was seen only once. The rearrangement links TRBV6-6 to TRBJ2-5, with D uncertain. This CDR3 comprises 11 residues. Germline CDR1 MNHNY, CDR2 SVGAGI (reference sequence). Trimming pared 6 bases from V and 4 bases from J, leaving 6 bases between. Here the CDR3 reads CASRSLETQYF. CDR3 DNA: TGTGCCAGCAGGTCCTTAGAGACCCAGTACTTC.

The genes are TRBV15 and TRBJ1-1, with D maybe TRBD1 (6 bases). The CDR3 totals 16 residues. Trimming shortened V by 1 base and J by 0 bases, and 12 bases separated the two germline ends. The germline V gene has CDR1 LNHNV and CDR2 YYDKDF (reference sequence). The CDR3 sequence is CATSRVMGHMNTEAFF. Here the CDR3 DNA reads TGTGCCACCAGCAGAGTGATGGGACACATGAACACTGAAGCTTTCTTT.

This chain links TRBV24-1 with TRBJ1-5, with D perhaps TRBD1 (6 bases). The germline V and J ends were trimmed by 2 bases and 0 bases, with 10 bases remaining between them. Germline V CDR1 and CDR2: KGHDR, SFDVKD. CDR3 length equals 16 residues. DNA of the CDR3: TGTGCCACCAGTGATTCACAGGGTAATAGCAATCAGCCCCAGCATTTT. Translating gives CATSDSQGNSNQPQHF.

The V gene is TRBV5-1, the J gene TRBJ1-1; 7 bases fit TRBD1. Trimming at V came to 4 bases and at J to 4 bases, leaving 4 bases not matched to a gene. The CDR3 has 13 residues. CDR1 SGHRS and CDR2 YFSETQ come from the germline V gene. This chain's CDR3 is CASSVTGVTEAFF. Written as DNA, the CDR3 is TGCGCCAGCAGCGTTACAGGGGTCACTGAAGCTTTCTTT. Full variable domain (rest looked up from reference TRBV5-1 and TRBJ1-1): KAGVTQTPRYLIKTRGQQVTLSCSPISGHRSVSWYQQTPGQGLQFLFEYFSETQRNKGNFPGRFSGRQFSNSRSEMNVSTLELGDSALYLCASSVTGVTEAFFGQGTRLTVV.

J is TRBJ2-2 and V is TRBV6-1, with D perhaps matching TRBD1 (6 bases). The CDR3 is made up of 15 amino acids. The V gene's germline CDR1 is MNHNS and CDR2 SASEGT. With 0 bases removed from V and 5 bases from J, the gap between germline ends came to 10 bases. CDR3 loop: CASSEATGLTGELFF. The CDR3 coding sequence is TGTGCCAGCAGTGAAGCTACAGGGCTTACCGGGGAGCTGTTTTTT.

Only a few counts were recorded for this clone. The chain has TRBV19 and TRBJ1-2, with unresolved D. The V gene's germline CDR1 is LNHDA and CDR2 SQIVND (reference sequence). This CDR3 has 14 amino acids. V lost 2 bases to trimming and J lost 2 bases, with 9 bases between them. The CDR3 is CASSITPGNYGYTF. CDR3 DNA: TGTGCCAGTAGTATAACTCCGGGAAACTATGGCTACACCTTC. Looking up the rest from reference TRBV19 and TRBJ1-2 gives the full variable domain: DGGITQSPKYLFRKEGQNVTLSCEQNLNHDAMYWYRQDPGQGLRLIYYSQIVNDFQKGDIAEGYSVSREKKESFPLTVTSAQKNPTAFYLCASSITPGNYGYTFGSGTRLTVV.

This rearrangement joins TRBV6-5 to TRBJ1-2; D possibly corresponds to TRBD1 (6 bases). Trimming removed 6 bases at V and 0 bases at J, with 14 bases between. This CDR3 is 15 amino acids long. Germline V lookup: CDR1 MNHEY, CDR2 SVGAGI. CDR3 loop: CASSRTEDPNYGYTF. The CDR3 bases are TGTGCCAGCAGCCGGACAGAAGACCCTAACTATGGCTACACCTTC.

V and J are TRBV19 and TRBJ2-2, with 12 nucleotides matching TRBD2. CDR3 length equals 17 residues. The J segment lost 5 bases and the V segment lost 4 bases, leaving 8 bases of the junction unmatched. Germline-derived CDR1 and CDR2 are LNHDA and SQIVND (reference sequence). The CDR3 coding sequence is TGTGCCAGTAGTAGGAGCGGACTAGCGGGGAGTACCGGGGAGCTGTTTTTT. Residues: CASSRSGLAGSTGELFF.

The V gene is TRBV7-3, the J gene TRBJ2-5, with TRBD1 as a possible D gene (5 bases). The V and J ends lost 0 bases and 1 base respectively, with 12 bases between them. CDR3 length: 16 amino acids. Germline CDR1 and CDR2: SGHTA and FQGTGA. The DNA of the CDR3 is TGTGCCAGCAGCTTAACCCCAGGACAACCCCAAGAGACCCAGTACTTC. It translates to CASSLTPGQPQETQYF.